Listed here are 21 T cell receptor beta chains from one sample, sequenced in a study of T cell clonality in common variable immunodeficiency. Clones were sequenced by immunoSEQ multiplex PCR, and TCRdb holds only the in-frame ones, with some missing. This repertoire holds approximately 58,000 clones, and none appear only once. The sequenced sample consisted of peripheral blood mononuclear cells. These TCRs come from a person aged 18 to 70 in good health.

The table lists this clone with many counts. The read terminates 3 residues before the CDR3 end, so the remaining end is supplied by the germline J gene. This chain connects TRBV18 to TRBJ2-2; 7 bases match TRBD1. CDR3 length equals 15 residues. The germline CDR1 and CDR2 sequences are KGHSH and LQKENI. Losses at the gene ends were 3 bases for V and 4 bases for J; bases not matched to a gene: 5. The CDR3 is CASSPVDRATGELFF. The sequenced CDR3 bases are TGTGCCAGCTCACCTGTCGACAGGGCCACCGGGGAG.

Ten or more counts support this clone. The sequenced part of the CDR3 DNA is TGCAGTGCTAGCAGCGGGGGATATGGC. Its translation is CSASSGGYG. The CDR3 as a whole reads CSASSGGYGYTF. The chain links TRBV20-1 to TRBJ1-2; perhaps TRBD1 as D (5 bases). Read sequence stops 3 residues before the CDR3 end, and the germline J gene provides the missing end. V was clipped by 3 bases and J by 5 bases, with 10 bases between them. The CDR3 covers 12 residues. The V gene's germline CDR1 is DFQATT and CDR2 SNEGSKA (reference sequence).

On this clone itself: The CDR3 is cut off 3 residues early in the read; its end comes from the germline J gene. This chain connects TRBV7-8 to TRBJ2-1; 8 bases are a match to TRBD1. The V gene's germline CDR1 is SGHVS and CDR2 FQNEAQ. The trim removed 8 bases at V and 4 bases at J, leaving 16 bases unmatched. This CDR3 is built from 17 residues. The CDR3 is CASCTSRTGTSYNEQFF. CDR3 bases read: TGTGCCAGCTGTACGTCCAGGACAGGGACTTCATACAATGAG.

In its sample, this clone was seen many times. The read ends 3 residues before the CDR3 terminus; that terminus is restored from the germline J gene. The chain uses TRBV6-2 or TRBV6-3 and TRBJ2-5; TRBD2 matches 9 bases. Germline loops: CDR1 MNHEY, CDR2 SVGEGT. Trimming cost V 3 bases and J 1 base; bases outside gene matches: 6. CDR3 length: 16 amino acids. Incomplete CDR3 DNA: TGTGCCAGCAGTTATGCTAGCGGGGCCTCCCAAGAGACC. It translates to CASSYASGASQET. The complete CDR3 protein is CASSYASGASQETQYF.

This clone was counted at least ten times. The DNA ends 3 residues before the CDR3 does, and the rest of the CDR3 is filled in from the germline J gene. V usage is TRBV12-3 or TRBV12-4 and J usage is TRBJ1-2, with D tentatively TRBD1 (6 bases). The CDR3 consists of 12 residues. V lost 5 bases to trimming and J lost 7 bases, with 11 bases between them. The sequenced part of the CDR3 DNA is TGTGCCAGCAGTCAACAGGGAACTGGC. Translating gives CASSQQGTG. The full-length CDR3 reads as CASSQQGTGYTF.

This clone showed up many times. The CDR3 goes on 3 residues after the read ends, and that part is filled in from the germline J gene. The chain uses TRBV30 and TRBJ2-7; the D gene is possibly TRBD2 (5 bases). The CDR3 runs 14 residues. Germline V lookup: CDR1 GTSNPN, CDR2 SVGIG (reference sequence). Trimming shortened V by 1 base and J by 6 bases, and 16 bases separated the two germline ends. The CDR3 loop is CAWSASSSTGEQYF. CDR3 DNA (partial): TGTGCCTGGAGTGCTAGCAGTAGTACTGGCGAG.

This clone was recorded many times. The read comes to an end 3 residues before the CDR3 does, leaving the germline J gene to fill in the end. The chain combines TRBV23-1 with TRBJ2-2, with D possibly TRBD2 on 6 matching bases. TRBV23-1 has ORF status, its function being uncertain. The CDR3 extends over 14 amino acids. V gave up 4 bases and J gave up 0 bases, with 6 bases separating them. The DNA read from the CDR3 is TGCGCCAGCAGTCGGGGGGCGAACACCGGGGAG. It translates to CASSRGANTGE. The whole CDR3 protein is CASSRGANTGELFF.

This clone has at least ten counts. From the germline J gene comes the end of the CDR3, since the read stops 3 residues before it. The chain combines TRBV28 with TRBJ2-2; D unresolved. CDR3 length: 13 amino acids. Looked up from germline, CDR1 is MDHEN and CDR2 is SYDVKM. Trimming cost V 4 bases and J 8 bases, with 11 bases left between them. CDR3 loop: CASSSISLGELFF. The CDR3 bases that were read are TGTGCCAGCAGTTCAATTAGTTTGGGGGAG.

Ten or more counts support this clone. The read halts 3 residues ahead of the CDR3 end, with the missing end drawn from the germline J gene. The chain uses TRBV7-2 and TRBJ2-4; the D is unclear. V was clipped by 3 bases and J by 2 bases, with 8 bases between them. This CDR3 comprises 14 residues. In germline, CDR1 is SGHTA, CDR2 FQGNSA. The sequenced part of the CDR3 DNA is TGTGCCAGCAGCTTTTCACACACCAAAAACATT. Translating it yields CASSFSHTKNI. The full-length CDR3 reads as CASSFSHTKNIQYF.

This clone was counted many times. The CDR3 end falls 3 residues outside the read, so it is completed with the germline J gene. V and J are TRBV5-1 and TRBJ1-1, with D possibly being TRBD1 (6 bases). The CDR3 consists of 16 residues. Deletions cut 4 bases from V and 4 bases from J, with 20 bases between. The V gene's germline CDR1 is SGHRS and CDR2 YFSETQ. The part of the CDR3 DNA that was read is TGCGCCAGCAGCATCATGGGGGCTGGGGGTACCACTGAA. Amino acids: CASSIMGAGGTTE. The whole CDR3 is CASSIMGAGGTTEAFF.

This clone was found many times. The read terminates 3 residues ahead of where the CDR3 ends, so the germline J gene completes it. The rearrangement joins TRBV28 to TRBJ2-3; D unclear. The CDR3 length is 12 residues. Germline-derived CDR1 and CDR2 are MDHEN and SYDVKM. The part of the CDR3 DNA that was read is TGTGCCAGCAGTTTATATGACAACACG. Translated, it gives CASSLYDNT. The CDR3, in full, reads CASSLYDNTQYF.

This clone was counted ten times or more. Coverage ceases 3 residues before the CDR3 finishes, and the germline J gene fills in the end. Other DNA sequences in the sample encode the same CDR3. This chain uses TRBV5-1 with TRBJ1-4, with a tentative D call TRBD1 (6 bases). The CDR3 totals 14 residues. V was pared by 2 bases and J by 3 bases, with 8 bases between. Germline V CDR1 and CDR2: SGHRS, YFSETQ. The CDR3 bases that were read are TGCGCCAGCAGCTTTGGGGGCTCTAATGAAAAA. Amino acid sequence: CASSFGGSNEK. The complete CDR3 sequence is CASSFGGSNEKLFF.

This clone was observed many times. The CDR3 end falls 3 residues outside the read, so it is completed with the germline J gene. The V call is TRBV19, the J call TRBJ1-2, with a tentative D call TRBD1 (6 bases). Germline CDR1 and CDR2: LNHDA and SQIVND (reference sequence). Between the trimmed V and J ends, which lost 7 bases and 4 bases, there was a span of 10 bases. The CDR3 extends over 12 amino acids. CDR3 DNA (partial): TGTGCCAGTAAGACAGGTGCCTATGGC. This translates into CASKTGAYG. From start to end, the CDR3 is CASKTGAYGYTF.

This clone was counted at least ten times. Sequencing ends 3 residues short of the CDR3 end; the germline J gene provides the rest. V usage is TRBV20-1 and J usage is TRBJ2-2, with D maybe TRBD1 (6 bases). Germline lookup yields CDR1 DFQATT and CDR2 SNEGSKA (reference sequence). The CDR3 is 14 residues long. The germline V and J ends were trimmed by 3 bases and 3 bases, with 11 bases remaining between them. CDR3 loop: CSASGTLYTGELFF. Partial CDR3 DNA: TGCAGTGCTAGCGGGACACTTTACACCGGGGAG.

This clone was detected many times. The part of the CDR3 DNA that was read is TGTGCCAGCAGTGAATCGCCTGAGACATTGAACTATGGC. The encoded protein is CASSESPETLNYG. The CDR3 in its entirety is CASSESPETLNYGYTF. The V gene is TRBV6-1, the J gene TRBJ1-2, with D hard to call. The read ends 3 residues shy of where the CDR3 ends; the end is completed using the germline J gene. CDR3 size: 16 residues. Trimming stripped 2 bases from V and 2 bases from J, with 15 bases between. CDR1 and CDR2 (germline): MNHNS, SASEGT.

This clone was found many times. CDR3 residues: CSAIGAGSSTDTQYF. CDR3 DNA (partial): TGCAGCGCCATTGGGGCAGGGTCTAGCACAGATACG. This chain joins TRBV29-1 and TRBJ2-3, with TRBD1 as a possible D gene (5 bases). The read ends 3 residues before the CDR3 terminus; that terminus is restored from the germline J gene. Trimming removed 7 bases from V and 0 bases from J, with 17 bases in between. The germline V gene has CDR1 SQVTM and CDR2 ANQGSEA. The CDR3 spans 15 residues.

This clone was seen at least ten times. The read terminates 3 residues before the CDR3 end, so the remaining end is supplied by the germline J gene. The chain joins TRBV11-2 to TRBJ2-3; TRBD2 might be the D (5 bases). Germline V CDR1 and CDR2: SGHAT, FQNNGV. V dropped 7 bases and J dropped 7 bases, with 15 bases sitting between them. CDR3 size: 13 residues. CDR3 sequence reads: CASKFGLRNTQYF. The sequenced part of the CDR3 DNA is TGTGCCAGCAAATTCGGACTCCGGAATACG.

There are many counts of this clone. The observed sequence ends 3 residues before the CDR3 terminus, with the missing tail filled in from the germline J gene. The chain carries TRBV5-4 and TRBJ2-1; TRBD2 might be the D (6 bases). The germline V gene has CDR1 SGHNT and CDR2 YYREEE (reference sequence). V lost 4 bases and J lost 4, with 9 bases in between. This CDR3 spans 13 amino acids. CDR3 DNA (partial): TGTGCCAGCAGCCAGAGCGGGTACAATGAG. This sequence encodes CASSQSGYNE. In full, the CDR3 is CASSQSGYNEQFF.

At least ten counts were recorded for this clone. The observed sequence ends 3 residues before the CDR3 terminus, with the missing tail filled in from the germline J gene. The chain links TRBV23-1 to TRBJ1-1; 9 positions match TRBD1. TRBV23-1 carries the ORF label, with uncertain function. This CDR3 region has 18 residues. Germline trimming cut 2 bases from V and 5 bases from J; bases unmatched to any gene: 15. CDR3: CASSQLTRDREGKTEAFF. The covered CDR3 bases are TGCGCCAGCAGTCAACTAACTCGGGACAGGGAGGGAAAAACTGAA.

This clone was detected ten times or more. The CDR3 sequence is CASRGLAGNTDTQYF. Partial CDR3 DNA: TGTGCCAGTAGGGGACTAGCGGGGAACACAGATACG. The V gene is TRBV19, the J gene TRBJ2-3; 13 bases map to TRBD2. The CDR3 is cut off 3 residues early in the read; its end comes from the germline J gene. The CDR3 totals 15 residues. The trim removed 6 bases at V and 2 bases at J, leaving 2 bases unmatched. From germline, CDR1 is LNHDA and CDR2 SQIVND (reference sequence).

This clone was detected many times. From the germline J gene comes the end of the CDR3, since the read stops 3 residues before it. The rearrangement links TRBV7-2 to TRBJ2-2; tentatively, D is TRBD2 (5 bases). The CDR3 runs to 15 residues. Trimming removed 3 bases from V and 7 bases from J, with 15 bases in between. The V gene's germline CDR1 is SGHTA and CDR2 FQGNSA. CDR3 region: CASSLVASQNGELFF. CDR3 DNA, as far as it was read: TGTGCCAGCAGCTTGGTGGCTAGCCAGAACGGGGAG.